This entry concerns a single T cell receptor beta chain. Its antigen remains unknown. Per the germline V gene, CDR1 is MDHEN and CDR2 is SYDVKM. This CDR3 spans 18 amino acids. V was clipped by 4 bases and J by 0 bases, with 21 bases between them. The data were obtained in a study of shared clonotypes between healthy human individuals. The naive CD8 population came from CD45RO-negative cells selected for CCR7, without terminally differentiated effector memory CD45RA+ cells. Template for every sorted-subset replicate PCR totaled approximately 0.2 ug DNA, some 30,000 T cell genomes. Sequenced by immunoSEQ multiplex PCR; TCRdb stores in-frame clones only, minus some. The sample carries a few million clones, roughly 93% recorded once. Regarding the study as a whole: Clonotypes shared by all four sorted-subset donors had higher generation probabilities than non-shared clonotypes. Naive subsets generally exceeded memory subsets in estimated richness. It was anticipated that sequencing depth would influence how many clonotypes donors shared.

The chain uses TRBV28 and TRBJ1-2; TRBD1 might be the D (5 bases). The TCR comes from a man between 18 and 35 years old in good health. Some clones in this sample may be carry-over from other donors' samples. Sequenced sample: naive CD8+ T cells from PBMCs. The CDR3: CASSSTLVAGTANYGYTF. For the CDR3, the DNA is TGTGCCAGCAGTTCTACCCTTGTGGCCGGGACGGCTAACTATGGCTACACCTTC.